This T cell receptor (beta chain) originates from a study of blood T cell repertoires in COVID-19 (dated by TCRdb to the early 2020s). About the full investigation: The collaborator samples originated in the United States, Italy and Spain and spanned the acute and convalescent phases of COVID-19. The prospective study material was composed of cDNA or gDNA derived from T cells, B-cell-depleted T cells, or PBMCs. The dataset comprised deeply sampled blood TCRbeta repertoires from subjects exposed to, actively infected with, or recovered from COVID-19. The repertoires were made available in a free public database intended to serve as a resource for research on the immune response to SARS-CoV-2. The samples were drawn from the first 160 participants of the ongoing ImmuneRACE study and from 1,254 subjects provided by 6 global collaborators. Sample metadata almost always included a de-identified subject ID, COVID-19 status, age in years and sex. Where available, HLA class I and class II types were obtained from metadata supplied by the sample provider rather than from assay-based typing.

The immunoSEQ Assay, a bias-controlled multiplex PCR, was used to amplify TCRbeta CDR3 regions from genomic DNA. The study's own analysis went as follows. The number of nucleated cells in each sample was estimated by amplification of reference gene primers within the assay. To quantify the absolute abundance of each unique TCRbeta CDR3 rearrangement, sequence reads were collapsed and filtered. Productive Simpson clonality was computed per sample as the square root of Simpson's diversity index over productive rearrangements. TCRdb stores this immuneACCESS table with in-frame sequences only. Part of the clones is absent; in the studies checked, under half of the shortfall reflects unresolved V genes, and no reason is known for the rest. The V and J calls and clone size come from that table; D and trimming were worked out from the DNA. The sample contains 100,000 or so clones, roughly nine tenths of them found a single time. Clones ranked in the top ten supply about 34% of the sample.

This clone was counted at least ten times. It lacks a known antigen. No clone much larger than this one lies a single base away; base qualities are absent. The collaborating institutions used their own protocols to collect whole blood in K2EDTA tubes. For TCRbeta analysis, collaborators shipped samples in one of three forms: frozen whole blood, isolated PBMCs, or DNA extracted from either of those sample types. Reading the germline V gene gives CDR1 SQVTM and CDR2 ANQGSEA. Ends trimmed: V by 7 bases, J by 5 bases; bases unmatched to a gene: 10. Measured from the cysteine to the phenylalanine, the CDR3 is 13 residues long. Only the CDR3 DNA is retained, 39 bases long and in frame from the first base. What the authors observed across the whole study: Clinical and demographic metadata were provided uncurated, with the amount varying by source and participant.

The specimen was peripheral blood. The sequence derives from a woman over 75 with acute or convalescent COVID-19. This chain joins TRBV29-1 to TRBJ2-7, and 8 bases in between align with TRBD1. The nucleotide sequence reads TGCAGCGCTCGGACAGGGAACTTAGACGAGCAGTACTTC. Its coded protein is CSARTGNLDEQYF.